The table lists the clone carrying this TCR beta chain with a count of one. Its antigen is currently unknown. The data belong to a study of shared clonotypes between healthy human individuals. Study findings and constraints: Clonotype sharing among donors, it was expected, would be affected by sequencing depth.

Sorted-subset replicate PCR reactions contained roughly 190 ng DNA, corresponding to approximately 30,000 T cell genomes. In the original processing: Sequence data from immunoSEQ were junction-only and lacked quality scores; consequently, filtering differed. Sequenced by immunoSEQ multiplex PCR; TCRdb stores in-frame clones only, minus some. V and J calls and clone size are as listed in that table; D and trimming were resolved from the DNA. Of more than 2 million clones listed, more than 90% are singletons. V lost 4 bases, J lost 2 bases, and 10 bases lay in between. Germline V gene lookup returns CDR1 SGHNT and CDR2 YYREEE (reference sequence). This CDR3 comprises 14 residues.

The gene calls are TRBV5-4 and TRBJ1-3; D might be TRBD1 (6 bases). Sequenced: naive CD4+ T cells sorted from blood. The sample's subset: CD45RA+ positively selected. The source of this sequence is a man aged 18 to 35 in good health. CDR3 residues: CASSAQGTGNTIYF. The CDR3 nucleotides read TGTGCCAGCAGCGCACAGGGAACTGGAAACACCATATATTTT.